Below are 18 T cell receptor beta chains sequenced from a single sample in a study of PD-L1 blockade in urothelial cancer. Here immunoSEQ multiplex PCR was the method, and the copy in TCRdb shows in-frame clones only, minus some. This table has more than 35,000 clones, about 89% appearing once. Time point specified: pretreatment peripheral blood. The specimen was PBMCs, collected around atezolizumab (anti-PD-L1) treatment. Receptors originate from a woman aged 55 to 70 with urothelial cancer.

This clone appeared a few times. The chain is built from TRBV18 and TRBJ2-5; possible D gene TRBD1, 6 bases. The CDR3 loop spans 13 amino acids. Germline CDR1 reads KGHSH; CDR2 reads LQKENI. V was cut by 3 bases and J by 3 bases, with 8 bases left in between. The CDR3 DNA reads TGTGCCAGCTCACCCCCAGGGGAAGAGACCCAGTACTTC. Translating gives CASSPPGEETQYF.

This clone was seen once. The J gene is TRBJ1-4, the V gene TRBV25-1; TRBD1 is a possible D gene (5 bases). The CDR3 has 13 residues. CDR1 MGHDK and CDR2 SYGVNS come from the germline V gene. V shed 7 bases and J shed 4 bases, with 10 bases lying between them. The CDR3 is CASIDRINEKLFF. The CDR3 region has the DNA TGTGCCAGCATAGACAGAATTAATGAAAAACTGTTTTTT.

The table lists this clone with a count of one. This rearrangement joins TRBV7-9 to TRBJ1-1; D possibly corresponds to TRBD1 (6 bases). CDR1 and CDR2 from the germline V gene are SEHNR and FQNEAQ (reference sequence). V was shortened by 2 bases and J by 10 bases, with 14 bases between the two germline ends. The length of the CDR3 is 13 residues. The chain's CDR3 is CASSLISGRGAFF. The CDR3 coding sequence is TGTGCCAGCAGCTTAATTTCGGGCAGGGGAGCTTTCTTT.

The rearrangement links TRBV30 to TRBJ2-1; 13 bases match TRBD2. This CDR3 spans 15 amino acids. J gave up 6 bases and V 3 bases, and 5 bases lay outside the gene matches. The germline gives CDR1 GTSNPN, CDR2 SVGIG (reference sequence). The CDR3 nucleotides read TGTGCCTGGAGCCCAGGGACTAGCGGGACCAATGAGCAGTTCTTC. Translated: CAWSPGTSGTNEQFF.

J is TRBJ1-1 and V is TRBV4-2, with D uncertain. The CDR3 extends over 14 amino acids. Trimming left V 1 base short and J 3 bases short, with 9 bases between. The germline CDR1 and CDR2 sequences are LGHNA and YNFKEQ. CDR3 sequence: CASSQGGYDTEAFF. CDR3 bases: TGTGCCAGCAGCCAAGGAGGGTACGACACTGAAGCTTTCTTT.

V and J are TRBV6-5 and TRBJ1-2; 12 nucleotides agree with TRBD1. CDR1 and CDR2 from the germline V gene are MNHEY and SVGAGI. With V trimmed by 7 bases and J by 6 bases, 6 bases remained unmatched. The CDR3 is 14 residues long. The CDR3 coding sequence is TGTGCCAGCAACTTGGGACAGGGGGCCGATGGCTACACCTTC. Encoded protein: CASNLGQGADGYTF.

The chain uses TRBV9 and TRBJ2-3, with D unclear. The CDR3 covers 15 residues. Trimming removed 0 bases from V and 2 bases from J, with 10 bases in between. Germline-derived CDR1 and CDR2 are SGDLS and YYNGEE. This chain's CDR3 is CASSVGTFDTDTQYF. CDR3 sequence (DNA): TGTGCCAGCAGCGTAGGCACTTTCGACACAGATACGCAGTATTTT.

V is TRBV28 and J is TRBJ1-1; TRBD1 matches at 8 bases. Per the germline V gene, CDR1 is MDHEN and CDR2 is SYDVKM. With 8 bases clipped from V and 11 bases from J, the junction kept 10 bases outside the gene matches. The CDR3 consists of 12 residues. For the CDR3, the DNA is TGTGCCAGCGGTAGACAGGGGCGTGGGGCTTTCTTT. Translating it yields CASGRQGRGAFF.

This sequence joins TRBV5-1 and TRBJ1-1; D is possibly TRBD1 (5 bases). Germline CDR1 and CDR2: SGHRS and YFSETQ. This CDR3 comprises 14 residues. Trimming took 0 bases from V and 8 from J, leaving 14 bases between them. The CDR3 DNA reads TGCGCCAGCAGCTTGGCCAACTGGGGCGCGGAAGCTTTCTTT. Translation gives CASSLANWGAEAFF.

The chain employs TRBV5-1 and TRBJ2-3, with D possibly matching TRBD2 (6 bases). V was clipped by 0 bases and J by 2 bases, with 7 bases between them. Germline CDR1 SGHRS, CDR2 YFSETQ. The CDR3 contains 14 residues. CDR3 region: CASSLGGNTDTQYF. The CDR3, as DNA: TGCGCCAGCAGCTTGGGCGGGAACACAGATACGCAGTATTTT.

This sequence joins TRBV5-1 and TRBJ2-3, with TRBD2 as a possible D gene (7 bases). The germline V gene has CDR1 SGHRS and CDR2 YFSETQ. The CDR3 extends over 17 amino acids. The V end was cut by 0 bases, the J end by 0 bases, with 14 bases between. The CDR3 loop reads CASSLVNGGRSTDTQYF. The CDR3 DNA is TGCGCCAGCAGCTTGGTCAACGGGGGGCGTAGCACAGATACGCAGTATTTT.

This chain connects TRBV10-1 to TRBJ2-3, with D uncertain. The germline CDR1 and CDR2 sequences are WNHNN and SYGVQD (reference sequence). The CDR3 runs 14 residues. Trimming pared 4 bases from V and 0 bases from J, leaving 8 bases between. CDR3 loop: CASSVLRSTDTQYF. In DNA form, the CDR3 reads TGCGCCAGCAGTGTTCTTCGTAGCACAGATACGCAGTATTTT.

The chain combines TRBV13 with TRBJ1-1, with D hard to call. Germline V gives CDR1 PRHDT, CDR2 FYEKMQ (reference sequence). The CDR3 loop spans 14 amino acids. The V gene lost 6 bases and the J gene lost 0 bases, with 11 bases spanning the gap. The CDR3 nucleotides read TGTGCCAGCAGGTCTAGGCCCTTGAACACTGAAGCTTTCTTT. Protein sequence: CASRSRPLNTEAFF.

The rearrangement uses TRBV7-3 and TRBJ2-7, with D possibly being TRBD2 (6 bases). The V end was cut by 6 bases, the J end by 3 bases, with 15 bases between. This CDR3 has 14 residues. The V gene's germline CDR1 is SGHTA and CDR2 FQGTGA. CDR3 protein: CASSPRRDSYEQYF. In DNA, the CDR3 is TGTGCCAGCAGTCCCAGGCGGGATAGCTACGAGCAGTACTTC.

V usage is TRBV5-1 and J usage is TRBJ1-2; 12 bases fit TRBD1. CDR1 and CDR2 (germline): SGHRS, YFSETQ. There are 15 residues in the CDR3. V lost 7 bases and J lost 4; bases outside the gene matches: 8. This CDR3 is CASLPGTGGFYGYTF. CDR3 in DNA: TGCGCCAGCCTGCCCGGGACAGGGGGCTTCTATGGCTACACCTTC. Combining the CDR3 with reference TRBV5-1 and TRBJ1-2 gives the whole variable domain KAGVTQTPRYLIKTRGQQVTLSCSPISGHRSVSWYQQTPGQGLQFLFEYFSETQRNKGNFPGRFSGRQFSNSRSEMNVSTLELGDSALYLCASLPGTGGFYGYTFGSGTRLTVV.

For the CDR3, the DNA is TGTGCCAGTACCGTACCGGGACAGGGCCATCAGCCCCAGCATTTT. It codes for CASTVPGQGHQPQHF. The chain uses TRBV19 and TRBJ1-5; 9 bases line up with TRBD1. The CDR3 consists of 15 residues. The V and J ends lost 7 bases and 5 bases, in that order; junction bases with no gene match: 9. Germline CDR1 reads LNHDA; CDR2 reads SQIVND (reference sequence).

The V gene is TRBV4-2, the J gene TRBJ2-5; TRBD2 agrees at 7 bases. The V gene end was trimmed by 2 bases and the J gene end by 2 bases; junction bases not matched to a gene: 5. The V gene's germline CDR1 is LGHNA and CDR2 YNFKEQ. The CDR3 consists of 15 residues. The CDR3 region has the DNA TGTGCCAGCAGCCAAATTCTAGCGGCACAAGAGACCCAGTACTTC. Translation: CASSQILAAQETQYF.

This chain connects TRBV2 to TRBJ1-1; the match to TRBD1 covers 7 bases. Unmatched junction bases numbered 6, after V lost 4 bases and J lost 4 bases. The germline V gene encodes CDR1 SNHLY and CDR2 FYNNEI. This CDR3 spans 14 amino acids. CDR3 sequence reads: CASSGTYRGTEAFF. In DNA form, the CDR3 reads TGTGCCAGCAGTGGAACTTACAGGGGCACTGAAGCTTTCTTT.